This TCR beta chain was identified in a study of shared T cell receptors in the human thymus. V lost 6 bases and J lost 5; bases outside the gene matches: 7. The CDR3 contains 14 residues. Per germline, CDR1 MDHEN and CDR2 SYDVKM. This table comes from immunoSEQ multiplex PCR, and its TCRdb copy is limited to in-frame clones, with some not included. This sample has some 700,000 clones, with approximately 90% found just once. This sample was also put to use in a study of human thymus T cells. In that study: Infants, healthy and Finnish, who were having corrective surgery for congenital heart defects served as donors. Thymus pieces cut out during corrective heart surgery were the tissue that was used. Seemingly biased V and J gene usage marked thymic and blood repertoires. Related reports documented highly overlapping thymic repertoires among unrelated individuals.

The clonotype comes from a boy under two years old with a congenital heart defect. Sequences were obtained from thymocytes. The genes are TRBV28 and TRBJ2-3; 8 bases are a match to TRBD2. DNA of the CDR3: TGTGCCAGCAGATTCGGGGGGGCGAAAGATACGCAGTATTTT. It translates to CASRFGGAKDTQYF. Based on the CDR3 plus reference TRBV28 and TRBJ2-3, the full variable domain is DVKVTQSSRYLVKRTGEKVFLECVQDMDHENMFWYRQDPGLGLRLIYFSYDVKMKEKGDIPEGYSVSREKKERFSLILESASTNQTSMYLCASRFGGAKDTQYFGPGTRLTVL.